This TCR beta chain emerged from a study of T cells after yellow fever vaccination. Study-wide points: Abundant clonotypes from the bulk population could get into FACS-sorted repertoires as contaminants. The booster saw the reappearance of most primary-vaccination clones (approximately 97% CD4, 70% to 90% CD8).

This clonotype showed up many times. Its target is not known. The TCR cDNA carried a universal primer site and UMIs from 5'RACE template switching. MiXCR, run by TCRdb on the 5' RACE reads, gives a single entry per CDR3 protein. The table records hundreds of thousands of distinct CDR3 sequences, 6.2% of them present only once. The CDR3 is made up of 17 amino acids. Germline CDR1 SGHRS, CDR2 YFSETQ. J gave up 1 base and V 3 bases, and 4 bases lay outside the gene matches. This TCR came from a man aged 25-40 years who received the YFV17D yellow fever vaccine. The sample in question was PBMCs, obtained 5 days after the yellow fever booster vaccination. The chain links TRBV5-1 to TRBJ2-1; TRBD2 matches at 13 bases. The chain's CDR3 is CASSSGLAGSSYNEQFF. The CDR3 DNA is TGCGCCAGCAGCTCGGGACTAGCGGGAAGTTCCTACAATGAGCAGTTCTTC.